Given below is one T cell receptor beta chain in context. Its antigen is still unknown. A roughly 130-subject validation cohort, separate from the roughly 700-subject first cohort, supplied the donors. These data belong to a study of cytomegalovirus exposure and HLA in healthy donors. Study-wide points: Among TCR beta chains, those listed as cytomegalovirus-associated numbered over 150. High sensitivity and specificity were reportedly achieved when the classifier diagnosed cytomegalovirus status. Most TCR sequences showed up rarely, but some public TCRs showed up in many donors.

The table came from immunoSEQ multiplex PCR; TCRdb's copy has only in-frame clones and leaves some out. The table has some 98,000 clones, roughly 87% seen once. Sample: PBMCs. The receptor's source is a man in his late teens or twenties in good health and CMV-seropositive.

The CDR3 DNA is TGTGCCAGCAGCTTGGACAGGGCAGTAGTTGAAAAACTGTTTTTT. The encoded protein is CASSLDRAVVEKLFF. This chain links TRBV11-2 with TRBJ1-4; 8 nucleotides align to TRBD1. Germline lookup yields CDR1 SGHAT and CDR2 FQNNGV. Trimming removed 3 bases from V and 7 bases from J; junction bases left unmatched: 7. This CDR3 comprises 15 residues.